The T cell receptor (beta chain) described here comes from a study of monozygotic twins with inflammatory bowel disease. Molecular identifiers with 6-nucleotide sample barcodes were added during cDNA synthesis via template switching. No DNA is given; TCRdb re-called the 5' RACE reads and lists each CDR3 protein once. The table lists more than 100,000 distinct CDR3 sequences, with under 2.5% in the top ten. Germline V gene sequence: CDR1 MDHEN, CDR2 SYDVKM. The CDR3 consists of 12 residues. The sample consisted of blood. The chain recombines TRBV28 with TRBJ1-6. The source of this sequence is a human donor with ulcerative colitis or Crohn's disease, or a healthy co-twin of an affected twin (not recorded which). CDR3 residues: CASRLYNSPLHF.